The present T cell receptor beta chain was sequenced within a study of low-dose radiotherapy and immunotherapy resistance in tumors. Overall study: Cohort 1 got 0.5 Gy per fraction every 2 weeks, 6.5 Gy in total.

Alpha- and beta-chain coverage of first-strand cDNA came from TRAV- and TRBV-specific primers. A constant-region primer paired with the V-primer adapter amplified TCRs over about 20 PCR cycles. MiXCR, applied by TCRdb to the reads, yields one record per CDR3 protein. The sample carries about 39,000 distinct CDR3 sequences, less than 25% recorded once. From germline, CDR1 is MRHNA and CDR2 SNTAGT. The length of the CDR3 is 14 residues. Comment on this clonotype: One base separates it from a far larger clone, so it is likely a read error.

The time point here: after trial treatment. The treatment is: LDRT plus nivolumab, ipilimumab, low-dose cyclophosphamide and aspirin (RACIN trial). The TCR was taken from a female donor with ovarian cancer. The material was PBMCs, obtained after low-dose radiotherapy plus immunotherapy. The chain carries TRBV6-4 and TRBJ1-5; TRBD2 matches at 9 bases. Matching the DNA end better, TRBJ2-3 makes the J call doubtful. The CDR3 DNA is TGTGCCATCAGTGGCGGGGGGGCCACAGATACGCAGTATTTT. Translation gives CAISGGGATDTQYF.